Listed below are T cell receptor beta chains from one sample, sequenced in a study of T cell changes during pregnancy in multiple sclerosis. TCRdb's table, derived via immunoSEQ multiplex PCR, lists solely in-frame clones and lacks some. The data contain 50,000 to 60,000 clones, about 90% of them singletons. This material consisted of CD4+ T cells from peripheral blood mononuclear cells, taken after pregnancy. The receptors here all came from a female donor in good health, enrolled as a control in a pregnancy study. CDR3s include the opening cysteine and the closing phenylalanine or tryptophan. D genes are given only for firm matches. Some rows have no size entry. The others give once, few or many, or a class for an expanded clone.

J gene	D gene	clone size	V gene	CDR3 DNA	CDR3 protein
TRBJ2-5	NA	NA	TRBV18	TGTGCCAGCTCACGGAGTATCCAAGAGACCCAGTACTTC	CASSRSIQETQYF
TRBJ1-1	TRBD1	NA	TRBV5-8	TGTGCCAGCAGCTCCTACAGGGGAATAAAGACTGAAGCTTTCTTT	CASSSYRGIKTEAFF
TRBJ2-3	NA	NA	TRBV28	TGTGCCAGCAGCTTTAGACTTCGAGATACGCAGTATTTT	CASSFRLRDTQYF
TRBJ1-3	TRBD1	NA	TRBV2	TGTGCCAGCAGCGGGCAATCAGAGGACAGGGGCTCTGGAAACACCATATATTTT	CASSGQSEDRGSGNTIYF
TRBJ2-7	TRBD1	NA	TRBV5-1	TGCGCCAGCAGCTTGGAGACAGGGGGATCCTACGAGCAGTACTTC	CASSLETGGSYEQYF
TRBJ2-3	TRBD2	NA	TRBV27	TGTGCCAGCAGTTCGGTGGGCCCGGCGGGGGGGTATACGCAGTATTTT	CASSSVGPAGGYTQYF
TRBJ2-3	TRBD2	NA	TRBV4-1	TGCGCCAGCAGCCAAGTTTTCGCGGGGGTCACAGATACGCAGTATTTT	CASSQVFAGVTDTQYF
TRBJ2-1	NA	NA	TRBV10-2	TGCGCCAGCAGTGAGACTAGAACCCATGAGCAGTTCTTC	CASSETRTHEQFF
TRBJ2-5	NA	NA	TRBV5-1	TGCGCCAGCAGCTTGGCCTTTGAGACCCAGTACTTC	CASSLAFETQYF
TRBJ2-2	TRBD2	NA	TRBV7-3	TGTGCCAGCAGCCCCCGGGGGGCGAACACCGGGGAGCTGTTTTTT	CASSPRGANTGELFF
TRBJ1-2	NA	NA	TRBV6-5	TGTGCCAGCAGTTACTCAAATACCGGGGGATCAGGCAGCTACACCTTC	CASSYSNTGGSGSYTF
TRBJ2-1	TRBD2	NA	TRBV7-2	TGTGCCAGCAGCCCCCGACTAGCGGGGGGCCCCCCCTACAATGAGCAGTTCTTC	CASSPRLAGGPPYNEQFF
TRBJ1-3	NA	NA	TRBV7-2	TGTGCCAGCAGTCTCAGCTCTGGAAACACCATATATTTT	CASSLSSGNTIYF
TRBJ1-1	NA	NA	TRBV4-2	TGTGCCAGCAGCCAAGGAGGGAGGGGACAGAACACTGAAGCTTTCTTT	CASSQGGRGQNTEAFF
TRBJ2-4	NA	NA	TRBV5-1	TGCGCCAGCAGCTTGGAGGGCGGGGCGCCCAAAAACATTCAGTACTTC	CASSLEGGAPKNIQYF
TRBJ2-1	NA	NA	TRBV7-9	TGTGCCAGCAGCTTAGAGGGGCCCGAGCAGTTCTTC	CASSLEGPEQFF
TRBJ2-7	NA	NA	TRBV11-2	TGTGCCAGCAGCTTTGAAGCGCCCCGGGACACCTTCTCCTACGAGCAGTACTTC	CASSFEAPRDTFSYEQYF
TRBJ2-7	NA	once	TRBV15	TGTGCCACCAGCAGAGGGGAGAAGTTCTACGAGCAGTACTTC	CATSRGEKFYEQYF
TRBJ2-7	NA	NA	TRBV7-3	TGTGCCAGCAGCTTATATGGAGGGACCTCCTACGAGCAGTACTTC	CASSLYGGTSYEQYF
TRBJ1-2	TRBD1	NA	TRBV5-5	TGTGCCAGCAGCCCGGGACAGGGAAGAGCGGGTAACTATGGCTACACCTTC	CASSPGQGRAGNYGYTF
TRBJ2-2	NA	NA	TRBV29-1	TGCAGCGTTGCCCTGGCCCCCGATGGCGGTGGACTCGCGAACACCGGGGAGCTGTTTTTT	CSVALAPDGGGLANTGELFF
TRBJ1-2	NA	NA	TRBV2	TGTGCCAGCAGGGGGCTGGTACAGAGCTATGGCTACACCTTC	CASRGLVQSYGYTF
TRBJ2-7	TRBD2	NA	TRBV30	TGTGCCTGGAGGGGAGGACTAGCGGGGTCTCGGGAGCAGTACTTC	CAWRGGLAGSREQYF
TRBJ1-1	NA	NA	TRBV11-2	TGTGCCAGCAGCTTTCAGGGGAACACTGAAGCTTTCTTT	CASSFQGNTEAFF
TRBJ2-1	TRBD2	once	TRBV4-2	TGTGCCAGCAGCCAAGCGGGGACTAGCGGGGGGGTTTACAATGAGCAGTTCTTC	CASSQAGTSGGVYNEQFF
TRBJ2-1	NA	NA	TRBV2	TGTGCCAGCAACCCCAACAGTTACAATGAGCAGTTCTTC	CASNPNSYNEQFF
TRBJ1-5	TRBD1	NA	TRBV6-5	TGTGCCAGCCAGGGGGGTGCGGGTCAGCCCCAGCATTTT	CASQGGAGQPQHF
TRBJ2-7	NA	NA	TRBV19	TGTGCCAGTAGTATAGGACCCAGGGGCTACGAGCAGTACTTC	CASSIGPRGYEQYF
TRBJ1-3	TRBD1	NA	TRBV6-5	TGTGCCAGCACTACAGGGGCCGGGCGAAACACCATATATTTT	CASTTGAGRNTIYF
TRBJ1-4	TRBD1	NA	TRBV2	TGTGCCAGCAGTGGGTCCACAGGGGGAGGAGAAAAACTGTTTTTT	CASSGSTGGGEKLFF
TRBJ2-7	NA	once	TRBV28	TGTGCCAGCAGAACGACACCCTACGAGCAGCACTTC	CASRTTPYEQHF
TRBJ2-2	TRBD1	NA	TRBV7-9	TGTGCCAGCAGCCCGATGGGGACAGGTCTCACCGGGGAGCTGTTTTTT	CASSPMGTGLTGELFF
TRBJ2-7	NA	NA	TRBV2	TGTGCCAGCAGGGAAGGTGGAGGGGTCGAGCAGTACTTC	CASREGGGVEQYF
TRBJ2-7	NA	NA	TRBV7-2	TGTGCCAGCAGCTTTAAGGCATTGGGGGGAGAGCAGTACTTC	CASSFKALGGEQYF
TRBJ2-7	NA	NA	TRBV7-2	TGTGCCAGCAGTTTGGGGCAGGGTGATCACGAGCAGTACTTC	CASSLGQGDHEQYF
TRBJ1-2	TRBD1	once	TRBV27	TGTGCCAGCAGGGCCACAGGGGGCGCGGGCTACACCTTC	CASRATGGAGYTF
TRBJ2-1	TRBD2	NA	TRBV15	TGTGCCACCAGCAGGGGACTAGCGGGGAATGAGCAGTTCTTC	CATSRGLAGNEQFF
TRBJ2-1	TRBD2	NA	TRBV28	TGTGCCAGCAGACCGACTAGCGGATCCTACAATGAGCAGTTCTTC	CASRPTSGSYNEQFF
TRBJ1-1	NA	NA	TRBV7-9	TGTGCCAGCAGCTTAGAGACAGGAATCACTGAAGCTTTCTTT	CASSLETGITEAFF
TRBJ1-5	NA	few	TRBV29-1	TGCAGCGTTGTTGAGGTAATCAATCAGCCCCAGCATTTT	CSVVEVINQPQHF
TRBJ1-1	TRBD1	NA	TRBV9	TGTGCCAGCAGCGTAGAGTTTGGGACAGGAACGAACACTGAAGCTTTCTTT	CASSVEFGTGTNTEAFF
TRBJ2-5	NA	NA	TRBV7-3	TGTGCCAGCAGCGACCGAGGGAGGGAGACCCAGTACTTC	CASSDRGRETQYF
TRBJ2-7	NA	NA	TRBV30	TGTGCCTGGAGTGTCCGGGACAAATTACGAGTGGGGTACTTC	CAWSVRDKLRVGYF